A single TCR beta chain is shown here with its context. As processed by the authors: Reference gene primer amplification in the assay estimated nucleated cell counts. Here immunoSEQ multiplex PCR was the method, and the copy in TCRdb shows in-frame clones only, minus some. V, J and clone size were drawn from that table, and D and trimming were deduced from the DNA. The sample records some 120,000 clones, about 89% being singletons. These data are taken from a study of blood T cell repertoires in COVID-19. Study background: Samples came from the United States, Italy and Spain, spanning acute and convalescent COVID-19. The analysed material was cDNA or gDNA that came from T cells, B-cell-depleted T cells, or PBMCs.

The sequence was collected from a human donor with acute or convalescent COVID-19. The donor label of this sample is uncertain. The source material was peripheral blood.

The CDR3 region is CASSQTTGLVEKLFF. As DNA, the CDR3 is TGTGCCAGCAGCCAAACGACAGGGCTTGTTGAAAAACTGTTTTTT. The J gene is TRBJ1-4, the V gene TRBV5-6, with 7 bases aligning to TRBD1. The germline V gene has CDR1 SGHDT and CDR2 YYEEEE. The ends lost 4 bases at V and 7 bases at J; junction bases unmatched: 10. The CDR3 is made up of 15 amino acids. The whole variable domain, remainder taken from reference TRBV5-6 and TRBJ1-4, is DAGVTQSPTHLIKTRGQQVTLRCSPKSGHDTVSWYQQALGQGPQFIFQYYEEEERQRGNFPDRFSGHQFPNYSSELNVNALLLGDSALYLCASSQTTGLVEKLFFGSGTQLSVL.